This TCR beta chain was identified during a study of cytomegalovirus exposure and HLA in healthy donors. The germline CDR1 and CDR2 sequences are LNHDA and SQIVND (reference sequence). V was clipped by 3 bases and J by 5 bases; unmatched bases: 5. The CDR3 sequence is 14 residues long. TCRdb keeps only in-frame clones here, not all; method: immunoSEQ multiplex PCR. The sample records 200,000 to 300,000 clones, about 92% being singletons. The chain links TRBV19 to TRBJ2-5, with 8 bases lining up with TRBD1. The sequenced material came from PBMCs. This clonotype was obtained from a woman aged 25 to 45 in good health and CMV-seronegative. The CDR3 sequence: CASSITDRVETQYF. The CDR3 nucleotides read TGTGCCAGTAGTATTACGGACAGGGTTGAGACCCAGTACTTC.